These 14 T cell receptor beta chains share one sample of origin, sequenced in a study of OX40 agonist ivuxolimab in advanced cancers. TCRdb keeps only in-frame clones here, not all; method: immunoSEQ multiplex PCR. The sample includes 46,000 or so clones, 70% to 90% of them seen just once. Here the sequenced sample was CD4+ or CD8+ T cells sorted from blood, taken in a trial of the OX40 agonist ivuxolimab. The receptor set was obtained from an adult with an advanced solid tumor such as melanoma, head and neck, liver or kidney cancer.

The CDR3 spells CASRGEGYTF. The CDR3 DNA sequence: TGTGCCAGCAGGGGGGAAGGCTACACCTTC. The genes are TRBV6-5 and TRBJ1-2; the D gene is possibly TRBD1 (5 bases). Trimming took 6 bases from V and 8 from J, leaving 7 bases between them. The CDR3 is 10 residues long. The V gene's germline CDR1 is MNHEY and CDR2 SVGAGI.

The chain uses TRBV4-2 and TRBJ2-7, with TRBD2 matching over 7 bases. V trimming: 0 bases; J trimming: 2 bases; junction bases outside the gene matches: 10. The CDR3 runs to 17 residues. CDR1 is LGHNA, CDR2 YNFKEQ, per germline. The CDR3 coding sequence is TGTGCCAGCAGCCAAGAGGAGCCAGCGGGATTTCCCTACGAGCAGTACTTC. It yields the protein CASSQEEPAGFPYEQYF.

The chain has TRBV27 and TRBJ2-2, with TRBD1 matching 7 bases. V was clipped by 7 bases and J by 9 bases; unmatched bases: 11. The CDR3 length is 14 residues. The V gene's germline CDR1 is MNHEY and CDR2 SMNVEV (reference sequence). The CDR3 sequence is CASMETGSPRELFF. The CDR3 DNA follows: TGTGCCAGCATGGAGACAGGGAGCCCCCGGGAGCTGTTTTTT.

The rearrangement uses TRBV5-5 and TRBJ1-2; unclear D gene. V was clipped by 0 bases and J by 8 bases, with 14 bases between them. Germline assignment: CDR1 SGHKS and CDR2 YYEKEE (reference sequence). The CDR3 spans 14 residues. For the CDR3, the DNA is TGTGCCAGCAGCTTGGAAGGCCTTTTGGAGGGCTACACCTTC. Its translation: CASSLEGLLEGYTF. The entire variable domain, with the rest obtained from reference TRBV5-5 and TRBJ1-2, is as follows: DAGVTQSPTHLIKTRGQQVTLRCSPISGHKSVSWYQQVLGQGPQFIFQYYEKEERGRGNFPDRFSARQFPNYSSELNVNALLLGDSALYLCASSLEGLLEGYTFGSGTRLTVV.

The chain employs TRBV5-8 and TRBJ2-1, with unresolved D. V shed 9 bases and J shed 8 bases, with 9 bases lying between them. CDR1 and CDR2 (germline): SGHTS, YDEGEE. The CDR3 has 10 amino acids. CDR3 nucleotide sequence: TGTGCCACCCCGTGGGATGAGCAGTTCTTC. Translation: CATPWDEQFF.

V gene TRBV9 combines with J gene TRBJ1-6; D may be TRBD1 (5 bases). The germline gives CDR1 SGDLS, CDR2 YYNGEE. The CDR3 covers 13 residues. V was pared by 3 bases and J by 9 bases, with 10 bases between. The CDR3: CASSASGSSPLHF. CDR3 sequence (DNA): TGTGCCAGCAGCGCCTCAGGGAGTTCACCCCTCCACTTT.

The rearrangement joins TRBV5-4 to TRBJ2-7; D is undetermined. Germline assignment: CDR1 SGHNT and CDR2 YYREEE (reference sequence). The CDR3 consists of 14 residues. Between the trimmed V and J ends, which lost 2 bases and 2 bases, there was a span of 11 bases. The CDR3 sequence: CASSFRGKTYEQYF. The CDR3 coding sequence is TGTGCCAGCAGCTTTCGCGGCAAGACCTACGAGCAGTACTTC.

The chain recombines TRBV6-5 with TRBJ2-7, with D perhaps matching TRBD1 (6 bases). V was trimmed by 2 bases and J by 5 bases, leaving 10 bases between them. Germline V gene sequence: CDR1 MNHEY, CDR2 SVGAGI. CDR3 length: 13 amino acids. As DNA, the CDR3 is TGTGCCAGCAGTTACATAGGGGGAGACGAGCAGTACTTC. Its protein is CASSYIGGDEQYF.

V gene TRBV19 combines with J gene TRBJ2-2; D is unresolved. The CDR3 is 13 residues long. Germline CDR1 LNHDA, CDR2 SQIVND (reference sequence). Trimming removed 5 bases from V and 5 bases from J, with 9 bases in between. The CDR3 region is CASSPASTGELFF. The CDR3 coding sequence is TGTGCCAGTAGTCCAGCCAGTACCGGGGAGCTGTTTTTT. Full variable domain (rest looked up from reference TRBV19 and TRBJ2-2): DGGITQSPKYLFRKEGQNVTLSCEQNLNHDAMYWYRQDPGQGLRLIYYSQIVNDFQKGDIAEGYSVSREKKESFPLTVTSAQKNPTAFYLCASSPASTGELFFGEGSRLTVL.

The chain uses TRBV27 and TRBJ1-2, with 9 bases identical to TRBD1. CDR3 length: 14 residues. Germline CDR1 reads MNHEY; CDR2 reads SMNVEV (reference sequence). Germline trimming cut 5 bases from V and 5 bases from J; bases unmatched to any gene: 6. CDR3 region: CASSTGQGGYGYTF. The CDR3 region has the DNA TGTGCCAGCAGTACGGGACAGGGAGGGTATGGCTACACCTTC.

This chain links TRBV4-2 with TRBJ2-3; TRBD2 is a possible D gene (5 bases). The CDR3 is 15 residues long. Germline V gene sequence: CDR1 LGHNA, CDR2 YNFKEQ. V was shortened by 0 bases and J by 3 bases, with 10 bases between the two germline ends. This chain's CDR3 is CASSQDRRGTDTQYF. The CDR3 DNA reads as TGTGCCAGCAGCCAAGATAGGAGAGGGACAGATACGCAGTATTTT.

The chain couples TRBV7-2 to TRBJ2-5; D is unclear. The CDR3 totals 14 residues. Germline values: CDR1 SGHTA, CDR2 FQGNSA. V was cut by 2 bases and J by 5 bases, with 12 bases left in between. CDR3 sequence (DNA): TGTGCCAGCAGCTTATCATCCGGGCGGGAGACCCAGTACTTC. It translates to CASSLSSGRETQYF.

Here the CDR3 DNA reads TGTGCCAGTAGTCTTCGGACATATTACACTGAAGCTTTCTTT. Its protein is CASSLRTYYTEAFF. The chain uses TRBV19 and TRBJ1-1, with D possibly being TRBD1 (5 bases). With 5 bases removed from V and 3 bases from J, the gap between germline ends came to 13 bases. CDR3 length equals 14 residues. Germline CDR1 is LNHDA and CDR2 is SQIVND (reference sequence). The full variable domain, with the rest looked up from reference TRBV19 and TRBJ1-1, is DGGITQSPKYLFRKEGQNVTLSCEQNLNHDAMYWYRQDPGQGLRLIYYSQIVNDFQKGDIAEGYSVSREKKESFPLTVTSAQKNPTAFYLCASSLRTYYTEAFFGQGTRLTVV.

The chain recombines TRBV4-3 with TRBJ2-1; 7 bases agree with TRBD2. The V gene end was trimmed by 0 bases and the J gene end by 4 bases; junction bases not matched to a gene: 9. This CDR3 contains 17 residues. Looked up from germline, CDR1 is LGHNA and CDR2 is YSLEER. In DNA, the CDR3 is TGCGCCAGCAGCCAAGATTGGGCGGGGGTGTTATACAATGAGCAGTTCTTC. It encodes CASSQDWAGVLYNEQFF.